The text below deals with one T cell receptor (beta chain). Its antigen is not yet known. No much larger clonotype is one base removed from it; base qualities were not supplied. The CDR3 starts with the cysteine, ends with the phenylalanine, and has 13 residues. Here the CDR3 DNA is all that survives: 39 bases in frame from base 1. Taken from the germline V gene, the CDR1 and CDR2 loops are KGHDR and SFDVKD. V gives up 2 bases and J gives up 5 bases, and the segment between their germline ends measures 8 bases. The record originates from a study of blood T cell repertoires in COVID-19 (TCRdb year 2020). At the level of the whole study: The collaborator samples originated in the United States, Italy and Spain and spanned the acute and convalescent phases of COVID-19. Subjects who had been exposed to COVID-19, were actively infected with it, or had recovered from it provided the deeply sampled blood TCRbeta repertoires that made up the dataset. The repertoires were made available in a free public database intended to serve as a resource for research on the immune response to SARS-CoV-2. The material from the prospective study consisted of cDNA or gDNA derived from T cells, B-cell-depleted T cells, or PBMCs. Where available, HLA class I and class II types were taken from metadata supplied by the sample provider and were not determined by assay-based typing. The sample metadata nearly always contained a de-identified subject ID, COVID-19 status, age in years and sex. The samples were drawn from two sources: the first 160 participants of the ongoing ImmuneRACE study, and 1,254 subjects contributed by 6 global collaborators. Paper-wide results and their limitations: How much clinical and demographic metadata was included differed by source and by participant, and the metadata was provided uncurated.

TCRbeta CDR3 regions were amplified from genomic DNA using the immunoSEQ Assay, a bias-controlled multiplex PCR. The authors processed their data as follows. Nucleated cell counts per sample were estimated from amplification of reference gene primers within the assay. To quantify the absolute abundance of each unique TCRbeta CDR3 rearrangement, sequence reads were collapsed and filtered. For each sample, productive Simpson clonality was calculated as the square root of Simpson's diversity index across productive rearrangements. Drawn from immuneACCESS, this table holds only the in-frame rearrangements with V and J called that TCRdb kept. Clones are partly lost; checked studies trace under half to an unresolved V gene and leave the rest unexplained. Clone size and the V and J calls come from that table; the DNA yielded D and trimming. The sample has roughly 140,000 clones on record, 76% of them singletons. The ten largest clones represent around 3.4% of the sample.

Collaborating institutions collected whole blood in K2EDTA tubes following their own protocols. For TCRbeta analysis, collaborators shipped samples as frozen whole blood, isolated PBMCs, or DNA extracted from either of those sample types. The sequence is built from TRBV24-1 and TRBJ2-5; the D segment cannot be called with confidence. The sample comprised peripheral blood. This TCR was recovered from an elderly woman with acute or convalescent COVID-19. The DNA reads as follows: TGTGCCACCAGTGATTCTAGTTTGGAGACCCAGTACTTC. Its translation reads: CATSDSSLETQYF.